Listed below are T cell receptor beta chains from one sample, sequenced in a study of blood T cell repertoires in COVID-19. The assay was immunoSEQ multiplex PCR, and TCRdb's table has in-frame clones only and misses some. The sample lists 60,000 to 80,000 clones, roughly 88% occurring once. The sample was peripheral blood. The receptors here all came from a human donor in a cohort sampled during active COVID-19. Each CDR3 is given with its conserved first and last residue. Fields, in order: D gene, clone size, CDR3 length, V gene, J gene, CDR3 DNA, CDR3 protein. A D gene is named only where the DNA matches it firmly. Some rows have no size entry. The others give once, few or many, or a class for an expanded clone.

>TRBD1|NA|14|TRBV18|TRBJ1-4
TGTGCCAGCTCACCAGGACAGGGGAATGAAAAACTGTTTTTT
CASSPGQGNEKLFF
>TRBD2|NA|15|TRBV7-6|TRBJ2-7
TGTGCCAGCAGCTTAGATGGACTAGCGGCGTACGAGCAGTACTTC
CASSLDGLAAYEQYF
>NA|NA|13|TRBV9|TRBJ2-5
TGTGCCAGCAGCGTAGCGGGCCAAGAGACCCAGTACTTC
CASSVAGQETQYF
>TRBD2|NA|14|TRBV6-5|TRBJ2-3
TGTGCCAGTCACCGCGGGGGGGGCGCAGATACGCAGTATTTT
CASHRGGGADTQYF
>NA|once|13|TRBV5-4|TRBJ2-4
TGTGCCAGCAGCTACCGGGGCAAAAACATTCAGTACTTC
CASSYRGKNIQYF
>NA|NA|15|TRBV7-3|TRBJ1-1
TGTGCCAGCAGCTTAACCCCTTGGGAAGTCGGGGGAGCTTTCTTT
CASSLTPWEVGGAFF
>TRBD1|once|15|TRBV9|TRBJ1-5
TGTGCCAGCAGCGCAACGGACAGGTTCTCTCAGCCCCAGCATTTT
CASSATDRFSQPQHF
>TRBD1|NA|14|TRBV7-8|TRBJ1-5
TGTGCCAGCAGCTGGGACAGCTACAATCAGCCCCAGCATTTT
CASSWDSYNQPQHF
>NA|NA|16|TRBV6-5|TRBJ1-2
TGTGCCAGCAGTTACTCGAAAGGGGGATATTACTATGGCTACACCTTC
CASSYSKGGYYYGYTF
>TRBD1|NA|15|TRBV10-3|TRBJ1-5
TGTGCCATCAGTGAGTCGGGACAGGTCGATCAGCCCCAGCATTTT
CAISESGQVDQPQHF
>NA|NA|13|TRBV27|TRBJ1-3
TGTGCCAGCAGTTCAACAGGGACCAACACCATATATTTT
CASSSTGTNTIYF
>NA|NA|13|TRBV3-1/TRBV3-2|TRBJ1-2
TGTGCCAGCAGCCAAGACGGGACTCGGGGCTACACCTTC
CASSQDGTRGYTF
>NA|NA|14|TRBV5-4|TRBJ2-3
TGTGCCAGCAGCTTGTTCCTCACTAGACGTACGCAGTATTTT
CASSLFLTRRTQYF
>TRBD1|NA|16|TRBV19|TRBJ1-5
TGTGCCAGTATCCCCCGACAGGGAATATCAAATCAGCCCCAGCATTTT
CASIPRQGISNQPQHF
>NA|NA|13|TRBV27|TRBJ2-1
TGTGCCAGCAAAACAGGGCCCTACAATGAGCAGTTCTTC
CASKTGPYNEQFF
>NA|NA|16|TRBV3-1/TRBV3-2|TRBJ2-3
TGTGCCAGCAGCCCCAGGGGACGGCACGGGACAGATACGCAGTATTTT
CASSPRGRHGTDTQYF
>TRBD2|NA|16|TRBV5-5|TRBJ2-7
TGTGCCAGCAGCTTTCTGCGGCTAGCGGAGTCCTACGAGCAGTACTTC
CASSFLRLAESYEQYF
>NA|NA|16|TRBV19|TRBJ1-6
TGTGCCAGTAGTGATAGTCGGGGCTCCTATAATTCACCCCTCCACTTT
CASSDSRGSYNSPLHF
>NA|NA|15|TRBV5-1|TRBJ2-5
TGCGCCAGCAGCTCCTCGAGCGGGACACAAGAGACCCAGTACTTC
CASSSSSGTQETQYF
>NA|NA|12|TRBV3-1/TRBV3-2|TRBJ1-1
TGTGCCAGCAGCCGCGGGAATTATGAAGCTTTCTTT
CASSRGNYEAFF
>NA|NA|15|TRBV4-2|TRBJ1-4
TGTGCCAGCAGCCAAGTAGGACAGCTTAATGAAAAACTGTTTTTT
CASSQVGQLNEKLFF
>TRBD1|NA|13|TRBV4-1|TRBJ1-1
TGCGCCAGCAGCCCCGGGACAGGGACTGAAGCTTTCTTT
CASSPGTGTEAFF
>TRBD2|NA|15|TRBV7-8|TRBJ2-2
TGTGCCAGCAGCTCCCAGACTAGCGTGGGCGGGGAGCTGTTTTTT
CASSSQTSVGGELFF
>NA|NA|16|TRBV7-9|TRBJ2-5
TGTGCCAGCAGCTTCGGCCAACCCGCGGGGCCGGGGACCCAGTACTTC
CASSFGQPAGPGTQYF
>NA|NA|17|TRBV5-1|TRBJ1-6
TGCGCCAGCAGCTGGCTACCCCGACGGGGAGATAATTCACCCCTCCACTTT
CASSWLPRRGDNSPLHF
>NA|NA|16|TRBV2|TRBJ2-4
TGTGCCAGCAGTGGGCTTTCTCCCCCAGCCAAAAACATTCAGTACTTC
CASSGLSPPAKNIQYF
>TRBD1|NA|16|TRBV5-5|TRBJ1-2
TGTGCCAGCAGCTTGGAACCCGGGGGACAGATTCGAGGCTACACCTTC
CASSLEPGGQIRGYTF
>TRBD2|NA|13|TRBV6-5|TRBJ2-3
TGTGCCAGCAGTTCCCACCGACCGGGACTAGGATATTTT
CASSSHRPGLGYF
>TRBD1|NA|13|TRBV2|TRBJ1-2
TGTGCCAGCAGTATGGACAGGAACTATGGCTACACCTTC
CASSMDRNYGYTF